The entry below gives a single TCR beta chain sequence along with its context. This sample stems from a study of control samples from healthy donors and cancer patients. Generated by immunoSEQ multiplex PCR, the TCRdb table keeps only in-frame clones and is missing some. In the table there are around 110,000 clones, 88% of which are singletons. Germline lookup yields CDR1 MDHEN and CDR2 SYDVKM. V shed 4 bases, J shed 4 bases, and the junction held 7 bases outside the gene matches. The CDR3 contains 15 residues. Sequencing input: blood. This receptor was taken from a woman aged 70 to 79 in good health. The chain joins TRBV28 to TRBJ1-1; 9 bases agree with TRBD1. The CDR3 coding sequence is TGTGCCAGCAGTTGGGGACAGGGAGGTTTCACTGAAGCTTTCTTT. Translated: CASSWGQGGFTEAFF.